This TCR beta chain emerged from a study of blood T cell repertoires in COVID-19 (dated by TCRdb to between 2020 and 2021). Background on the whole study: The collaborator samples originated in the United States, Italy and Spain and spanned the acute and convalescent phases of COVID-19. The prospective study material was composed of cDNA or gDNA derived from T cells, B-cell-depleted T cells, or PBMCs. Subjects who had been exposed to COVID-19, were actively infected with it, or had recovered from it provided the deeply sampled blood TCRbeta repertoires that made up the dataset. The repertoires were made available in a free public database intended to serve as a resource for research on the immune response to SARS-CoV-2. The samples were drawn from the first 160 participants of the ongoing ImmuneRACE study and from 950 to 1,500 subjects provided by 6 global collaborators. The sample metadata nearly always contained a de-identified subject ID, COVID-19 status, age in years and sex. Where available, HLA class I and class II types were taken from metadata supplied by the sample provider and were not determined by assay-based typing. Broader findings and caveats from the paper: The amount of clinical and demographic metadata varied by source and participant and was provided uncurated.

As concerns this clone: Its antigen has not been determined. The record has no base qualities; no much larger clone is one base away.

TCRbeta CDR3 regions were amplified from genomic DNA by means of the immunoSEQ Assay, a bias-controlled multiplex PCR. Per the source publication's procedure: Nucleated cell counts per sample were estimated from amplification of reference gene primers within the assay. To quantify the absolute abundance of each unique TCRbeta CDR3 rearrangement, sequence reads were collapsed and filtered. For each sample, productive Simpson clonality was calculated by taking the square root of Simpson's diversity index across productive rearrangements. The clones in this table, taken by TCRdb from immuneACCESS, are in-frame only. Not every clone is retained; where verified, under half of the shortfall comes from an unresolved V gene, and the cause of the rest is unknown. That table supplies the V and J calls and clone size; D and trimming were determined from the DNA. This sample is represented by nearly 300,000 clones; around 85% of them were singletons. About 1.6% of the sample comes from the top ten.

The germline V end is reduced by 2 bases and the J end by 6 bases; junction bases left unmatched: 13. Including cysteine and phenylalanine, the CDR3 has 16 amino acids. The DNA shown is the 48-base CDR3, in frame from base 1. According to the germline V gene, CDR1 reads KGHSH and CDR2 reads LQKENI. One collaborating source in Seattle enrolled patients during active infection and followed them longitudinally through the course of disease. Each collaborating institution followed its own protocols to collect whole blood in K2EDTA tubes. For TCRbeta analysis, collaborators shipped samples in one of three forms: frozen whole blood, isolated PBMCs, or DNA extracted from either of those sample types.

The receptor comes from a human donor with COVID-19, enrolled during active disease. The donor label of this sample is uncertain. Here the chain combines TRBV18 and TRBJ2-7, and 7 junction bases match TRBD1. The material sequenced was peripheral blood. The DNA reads TGTGCCAGCTCACCAGAGAGGGGGCCCTCTGTCCTCGAGCAGTACTTC. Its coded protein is CASSPERGPSVLEQYF.